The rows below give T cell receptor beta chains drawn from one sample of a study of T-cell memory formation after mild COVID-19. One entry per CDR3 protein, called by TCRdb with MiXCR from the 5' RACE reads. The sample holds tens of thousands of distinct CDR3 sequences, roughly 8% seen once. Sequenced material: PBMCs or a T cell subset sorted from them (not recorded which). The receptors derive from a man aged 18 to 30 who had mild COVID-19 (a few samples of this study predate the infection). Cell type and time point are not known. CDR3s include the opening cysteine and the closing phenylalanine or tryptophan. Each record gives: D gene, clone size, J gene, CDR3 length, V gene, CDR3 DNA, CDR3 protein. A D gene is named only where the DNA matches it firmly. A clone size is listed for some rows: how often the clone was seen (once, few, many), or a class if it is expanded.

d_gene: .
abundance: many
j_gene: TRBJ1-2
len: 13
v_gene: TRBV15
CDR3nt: TGTGCCACCAGCAAAGACAGCAACTATGGCTACACCTTC
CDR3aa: CATSKDSNYGYTF

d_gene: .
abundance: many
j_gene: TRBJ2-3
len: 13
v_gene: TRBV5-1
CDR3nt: TGCGCCACCGCTACAGGGCCCGGAGATACGCAGTATTTT
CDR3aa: CATATGPGDTQYF

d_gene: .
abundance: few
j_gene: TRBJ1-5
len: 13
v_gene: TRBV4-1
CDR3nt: TGCGCCAGCAGCCGCGACCACAATCAGCCCCAGCATTTT
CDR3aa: CASSRDHNQPQHF

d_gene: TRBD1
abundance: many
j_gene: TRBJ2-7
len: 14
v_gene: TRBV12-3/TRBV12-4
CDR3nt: TGTGCCAGCAGTTTACCCTCAGGGGGCGACCGGCAGTACTTC
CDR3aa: CASSLPSGGDRQYF

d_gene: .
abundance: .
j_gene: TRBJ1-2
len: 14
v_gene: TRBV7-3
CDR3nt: TGTGCCAGCAGCCCTGGGGGCCACAACTATGGCTACACCTTC
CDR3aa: CASSPGGHNYGYTF

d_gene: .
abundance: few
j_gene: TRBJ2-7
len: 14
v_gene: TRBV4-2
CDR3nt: TGTGCCAGCAGCCCACTCGGCGGGGACTACGAGCAGTACTTC
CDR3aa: CASSPLGGDYEQYF

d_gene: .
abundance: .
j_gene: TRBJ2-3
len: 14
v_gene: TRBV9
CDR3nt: TGTGCCAGCAGCGTGTATTCTAGCACAGATACGCAGTATTTT
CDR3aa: CASSVYSSTDTQYF

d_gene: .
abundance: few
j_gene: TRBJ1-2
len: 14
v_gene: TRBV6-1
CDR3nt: TGTGCCAGCACCCAATTCCGGGCGATCTATGGCTACACCTTC
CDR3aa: CASTQFRAIYGYTF

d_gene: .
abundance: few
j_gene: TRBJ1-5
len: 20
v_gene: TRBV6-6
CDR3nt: TGTGCCAGCAGTTACGCACCTGGGTCCGGGGGGGATTATAGCAATCAGCCCCAGCATTTT
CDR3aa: CASSYAPGSGGDYSNQPQHF

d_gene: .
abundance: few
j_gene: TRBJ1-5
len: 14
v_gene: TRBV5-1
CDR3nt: TGCGCCAGCAGCGCCTCCGGGGGGAATCAGCCCCAGCATTTT
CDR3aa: CASSASGGNQPQHF

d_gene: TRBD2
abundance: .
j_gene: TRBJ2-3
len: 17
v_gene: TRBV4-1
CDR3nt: TGCGCCAGCAGCCAAGGGGGATTAGCGGGGAGCACAGATACGCAGTATTTT
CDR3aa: CASSQGGLAGSTDTQYF

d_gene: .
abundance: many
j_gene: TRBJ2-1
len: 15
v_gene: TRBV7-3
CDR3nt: TGTGCCAGCAGCTTCGTACCGGGGGCCTACAATGAGCAGTTCTTC
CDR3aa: CASSFVPGAYNEQFF

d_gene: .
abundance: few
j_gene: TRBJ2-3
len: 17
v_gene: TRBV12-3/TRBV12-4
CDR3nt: TGTGCCAGCAGTTTAAGTTTGCGACGGGAGAACACAGATACGCAGTATTTT
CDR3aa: CASSLSLRRENTDTQYF

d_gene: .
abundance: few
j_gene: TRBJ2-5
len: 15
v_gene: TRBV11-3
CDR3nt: TGTGCCAGCAGCCCAGCCGGCCAGGGGGGCGAGACCCAGTACTTC
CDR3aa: CASSPAGQGGETQYF

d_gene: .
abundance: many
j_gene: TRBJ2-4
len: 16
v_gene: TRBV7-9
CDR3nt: TGTGCCAGCAGCCCCTCAAGAGCCAGGGGCCAAAACATTCAGTACTTC
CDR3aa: CASSPSRARGQNIQYF

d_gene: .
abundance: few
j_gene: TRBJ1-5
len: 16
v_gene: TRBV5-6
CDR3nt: TGTGCCAGCAGCTTAGGACAGCCCTATAGCAATCAGCCCCAGCATTTT
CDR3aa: CASSLGQPYSNQPQHF

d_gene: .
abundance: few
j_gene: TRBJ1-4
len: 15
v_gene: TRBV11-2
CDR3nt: TGTGCCAGCAGCTTAGGAGCCTGGGATATGGAAAAACTGTTTTTT
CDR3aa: CASSLGAWDMEKLFF

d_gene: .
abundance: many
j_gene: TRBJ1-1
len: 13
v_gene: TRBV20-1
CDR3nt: TGCAGTGCTATGGTGGCCATGAACACTGAAGCTTTCTTT
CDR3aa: CSAMVAMNTEAFF

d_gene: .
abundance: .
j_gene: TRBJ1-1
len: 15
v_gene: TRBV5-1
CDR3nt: TGCGCCAGCAGCCAACGCCGGGACTTCCACACTGAAGCTTTCTTT
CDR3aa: CASSQRRDFHTEAFF

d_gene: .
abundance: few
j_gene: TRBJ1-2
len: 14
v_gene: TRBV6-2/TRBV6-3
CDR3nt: TGTGCCAGCAGCCCCGACGGAAATAACTATGGCTACACCTTC
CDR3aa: CASSPDGNNYGYTF

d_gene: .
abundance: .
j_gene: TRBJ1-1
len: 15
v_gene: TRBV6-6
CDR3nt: TGTGCCAGCAGTTACTCGACGCAGGGTGGCACTGAAGCTTTCTTT
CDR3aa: CASSYSTQGGTEAFF

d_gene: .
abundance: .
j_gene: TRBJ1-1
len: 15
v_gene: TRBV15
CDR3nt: TGTGCCACCAGCAGAGATAGGGGGACAACCACTGAAGCTTTCTTT
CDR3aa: CATSRDRGTTTEAFF

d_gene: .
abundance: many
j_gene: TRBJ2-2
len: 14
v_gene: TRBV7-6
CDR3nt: TGTGCCAGCAGCTTACGTGGGTCCACCGGGGAGCTGTTTTTT
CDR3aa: CASSLRGSTGELFF

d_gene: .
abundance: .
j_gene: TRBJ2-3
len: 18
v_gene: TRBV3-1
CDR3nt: TGTGCCAGCAGCCACCAAGGGGGGGGACTAAAGGAGTCGGATACGCAGTATTTT
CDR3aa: CASSHQGGGLKESDTQYF

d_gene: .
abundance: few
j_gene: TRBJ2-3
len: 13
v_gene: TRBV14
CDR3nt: TGTGCCAGCAGCCAAGCCCTCCAAGATACGCAGTATTTT
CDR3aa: CASSQALQDTQYF